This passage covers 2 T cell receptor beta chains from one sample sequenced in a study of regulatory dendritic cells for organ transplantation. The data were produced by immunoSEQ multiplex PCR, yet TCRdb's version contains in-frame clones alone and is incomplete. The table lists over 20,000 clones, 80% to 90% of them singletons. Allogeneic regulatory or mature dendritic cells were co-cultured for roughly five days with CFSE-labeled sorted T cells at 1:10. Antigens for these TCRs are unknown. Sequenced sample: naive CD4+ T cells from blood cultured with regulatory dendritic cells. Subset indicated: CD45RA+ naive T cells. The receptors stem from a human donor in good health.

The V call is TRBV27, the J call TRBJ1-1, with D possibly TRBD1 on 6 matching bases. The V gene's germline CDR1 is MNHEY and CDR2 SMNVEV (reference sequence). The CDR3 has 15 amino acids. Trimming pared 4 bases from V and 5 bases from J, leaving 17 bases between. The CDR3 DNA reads TGTGCCAGCAGTTCCCGAAACGACAGGCGAACTGAAGCTTTCTTT. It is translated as CASSSRNDRRTEAFF.

CDR3 amino acids: CASSYSAGESTGELFF. The DNA of the CDR3 is TGTGCCAGCAGTTACTCGGCGGGAGAAAGTACCGGGGAGCTGTTTTTT. J is TRBJ2-2 and V is TRBV6-5; 7 positions agree with TRBD2. This CDR3 has 16 residues. Unmatched junction bases numbered 6, after V lost 0 bases and J lost 5 bases. Germline CDR1 MNHEY, CDR2 SVGAGI.